What follows is one T cell receptor (beta chain) and its context. Its matching antigen is unknown. A much larger clone sits a single nucleotide away, making a read error possible. The data belong to a study of blood T cells in healthy people across ages. It was with a sample-barcoded 5' primer and a J-beta primer mix that a second PCR of roughly 7 to 12 cycles was run. Tags on each cDNA molecule came from a template-switch adaptor with 12 random nucleotides. TCRdb re-called the 5' RACE reads with MiXCR, one entry per CDR3 protein. The table has over a million distinct CDR3 sequences, 35% to 45% seen once. This CDR3 spans 16 amino acids. Deletions cut 0 bases from V and 2 bases from J, with 14 bases between. CDR1 is SQVTM and CDR2 is ANQGSEA in the germline V gene. Study-wide findings and caveats: The lack of PBMC sorting stopped any conclusive naive versus antigen-experienced comparison.

The sequence derives from a woman aged 18-29 years in good health. The J gene is TRBJ2-1, the V gene TRBV29-1, with a tentative D call TRBD2 (6 bases). The sample consisted of blood. CDR3 amino acids: CSVEDPGGGTYNEQFF. The CDR3, as DNA: TGCAGCGTTGAAGATCCCGGAGGAGGGACCTACAATGAGCAGTTCTTC.